These T cell receptor beta chains were read from a single sample in a study of T cell repertoires in cytomegalovirus infection. Their specific antigens are unknown. TCRdb analysed the reads with MiXCR anew, one entry per CDR3 protein. The data show roughly 200,000 distinct CDR3 sequences, with about 40% seen just once and more than 50% held by the top ten. The starting material was CD8+ T cells from cultured PBMCs, obtained from culture after CMV antigen stimulation. These receptors were taken from a human donor in good health (CMV status not recorded). Some clones in this sample may be carry-over from other donors' samples. The CDR3 runs from the conserved cysteine through the conserved F or W. D genes are given only for firm matches. The size entry is marked missing in some rows and otherwise reads once, few, many or a size class.

TRBJ2-3	NA	NA	TRBV4-1	CASSRPREARTDTQYF	TGCGCCAGCAGCCGCCCCCGGGAAGCACGCACAGATACGCAGTATTTT
TRBJ2-1	few	NA	TRBV7-2	CASTTYAGLGNEQFF	TGTGCCAGCACCACCTACGCGGGCCTGGGGAATGAGCAGTTCTTC
TRBJ2-7	NA	NA	TRBV27	CASTTAYEQYF	TGTGCCAGCACCACCGCCTACGAGCAGTACTTC
TRBJ2-5	NA	NA	TRBV7-9	CASSSNTHGEGETQYF	TGTGCCAGCAGCTCGAATACACACGGGGAAGGGGAGACCCAGTACTTC
TRBJ2-1	once	NA	TRBV29-1	CSVETDNEQFF	TGCAGCGTTGAGACCGACAATGAGCAGTTCTTC
TRBJ1-1	few	NA	TRBV11-2	CAGYRVEAEAFF	TGTGCCGGATACAGGGTTGAGGCCGAAGCTTTCTTT
TRBJ2-1	NA	TRBD2	TRBV5-1	CASSSGLVGTSGSSYNEQFF	TGCGCCAGCAGCTCGGGACTTGTGGGGACTAGCGGGAGCTCCTACAATGAGCAGTTCTTC
TRBJ1-2	NA	TRBD1	TRBV27	CASSSWTGDYGGYTF	TGTGCCAGCAGTTCATGGACAGGGGACTATGGTGGCTACACCTTC
TRBJ2-7	NA	TRBD2	TRBV11-3	CASSPDSGSDEQYF	TGTGCCAGCAGCCCGGATAGCGGGAGTGACGAGCAGTACTTC
TRBJ2-4	NA	NA	TRBV4-1	CASSPLTGVQYF	TGCGCCAGCAGCCCCTTGACTGGGGTTCAGTACTTC
TRBJ1-5	few	NA	TRBV27	CASSSAVGQPQHF	TGTGCCAGCAGTTCCGCGGTCGGGCAGCCCCAGCATTTT
TRBJ1-4	NA	TRBD1	TRBV12-3/TRBV12-4	CASSEFLLTGATNEKLFF	TGTGCCAGCAGCGAATTTCTGTTGACAGGGGCAACTAATGAAAAACTGTTTTTT
TRBJ2-5	few	NA	TRBV4-1	CASSQRDSQETQYF	TGCGCCAGCAGCCAACGAGACAGCCAAGAGACCCAGTACTTC
TRBJ1-1	NA	NA	TRBV15	CATSLPLGTEAFF	TGTGCCACCAGCCTGCCCCTGGGGACTGAAGCTTTCTTT
TRBJ2-4	few	NA	TRBV6-5	CASSLSTENIQYF	TGTGCCAGCAGTTTATCAACGGAGAACATTCAGTACTTC
TRBJ2-5	NA	NA	TRBV27	CASSLTAQETQYF	TGTGCCAGCAGTTTAACGGCCCAAGAGACCCAGTACTTC
TRBJ1-1	NA	NA	TRBV7-8	CASSLGGAPAFF	TGTGCCAGCAGCTTAGGAGGGGCACCAGCTTTCTTT
TRBJ2-3	few	TRBD2	TRBV7-2	CASSPGTSRSTDTQYF	TGTGCCAGCAGCCCAGGGACTAGCAGAAGCACAGATACGCAGTATTTT
TRBJ2-2	NA	NA	TRBV10-3	CAISEARDSNLPGELFF	TGTGCCATCAGTGAGGCCCGGGATTCTAATCTACCCGGGGAGCTGTTTTTT
TRBJ2-5	NA	TRBD1	TRBV5-6	CASSKRSRDRRSQETQYF	TGTGCCAGCAGCAAAAGGTCCCGGGACAGGAGGTCTCAAGAGACCCAGTACTTC
TRBJ2-7	few	TRBD1	TRBV10-3	CAISESTGGPYEQYF	TGTGCCATCAGTGAGTCGACAGGGGGACCCTACGAGCAGTACTTC
TRBJ2-7	few	NA	TRBV27	CASSFAFSGLPYEQYF	TGTGCCAGCAGTTTTGCCTTTTCCGGACTGCCCTACGAGCAGTACTTC
TRBJ2-1	few	TRBD2	TRBV7-4	CASSPLGAEGTSGSNEQFF	TGTGCCAGCAGCCCCCTCGGAGCAGAGGGGACTAGCGGGAGCAATGAGCAGTTCTTC
TRBJ1-3	few	NA	TRBV6-6	CASSYSPGISGNTIYF	TGTGCCAGCAGTTACTCACCAGGGATCTCTGGAAACACCATATATTTT
TRBJ1-5	NA	NA	TRBV12-3/TRBV12-4	CASSLGTIGQPQHF	TGTGCCAGCAGTTTAGGGACAATCGGGCAGCCCCAGCATTTT
TRBJ1-1	NA	TRBD1	TRBV27	CASSYTRGMNTEAFF	TGTGCCAGCAGCTATACCAGGGGGATGAACACTGAAGCTTTCTTT
TRBJ1-1	NA	NA	TRBV6-6	CASLAGWAEAFF	TGTGCCAGCTTGGCGGGGTGGGCTGAAGCTTTCTTT
TRBJ2-7	NA	NA	TRBV6-5	CASSYSGLIDEQYF	TGTGCCAGCAGTTACTCCGGGTTAATAGACGAGCAGTACTTC
TRBJ2-3	NA	TRBD2	TRBV28	CASSSAFSVAGDTDMQDF	TGTGCCAGCAGTTCAGCCTTTTCAGTAGCGGGGGACACAGATATGCAGGATTTT